Below, 24 T cell receptor beta chains from the same sample are listed, as sequenced in a study of OX40 agonist ivuxolimab in advanced cancers. Data came from immunoSEQ multiplex PCR; TCRdb stores just in-frame clones and leaves some out. The table has around 19,000 clones, over 70% seen once. The sample was CD4+ or CD8+ T cells sorted from blood, taken in a trial of the OX40 agonist ivuxolimab. All receptors come from an adult with an advanced solid tumor such as melanoma, head and neck, liver or kidney cancer.

The rearrangement links TRBV11-2 to TRBJ1-4, with D perhaps matching TRBD1 (5 bases). CDR3 size: 15 residues. V shed 1 base and J shed 8 bases, with 14 bases lying between them. Germline V gene lookup returns CDR1 SGHAT and CDR2 FQNNGV. CDR3 sequence reads: CASSLGGGALEKLFF. The CDR3 coding sequence is TGTGCCAGCAGCTTAGGGGGTGGGGCATTAGAAAAACTGTTTTTT. Full variable domain (rest looked up from reference TRBV11-2 and TRBJ1-4): EAGVAQSPRYKIIEKRQSVAFWCNPISGHATLYWYQQILGQGPKLLIQFQNNGVVDDSQLPKDRFSAERLKGVDSTLKIQPAKLEDSAVYLCASSLGGGALEKLFFGSGTQLSVL.

This clone appeared a few times. The genes are TRBV11-2 and TRBJ1-1, with D uncertain. Germline CDR1 is SGHAT and CDR2 is FQNNGV. This CDR3 contains 11 residues. Trimming stripped 5 bases from V and 7 bases from J, with 8 bases between. CDR3 DNA sequence: TGTGCCAGCAGCCAGTATGGTGAAGCTTTCTTT. Residues: CASSQYGEAFF.

Here the CDR3 reads CASRGGVGQPQHF. CDR3 DNA sequence: TGTGCCAGCAGAGGGGGTGTTGGTCAGCCCCAGCATTTT. V gene TRBV6-5 combines with J gene TRBJ1-5; the D gene is possibly TRBD1 (6 bases). The CDR3 is 13 residues long. Trimming left V 6 bases short and J 6 bases short, with 12 bases between. CDR1 and CDR2 from the germline V gene are MNHEY and SVGAGI.

This chain joins TRBV11-2 and TRBJ2-2; D is unresolved. From germline, CDR1 is SGHAT and CDR2 FQNNGV. Trimming took off 9 bases at V and 9 bases at J, with 20 bases between the two ends. The CDR3 contains 14 residues. The CDR3 DNA is TGTGCCAGGCGACCCCCGGGCCCCGGGCGGGAGCTGTTTTTT. As protein: CARRPPGPGRELFF.

The genes are TRBV19 and TRBJ1-4; D may be TRBD1 (5 bases). V was trimmed by 6 bases and J by 5 bases, leaving 16 bases between them. The V gene's germline CDR1 is LNHDA and CDR2 SQIVND (reference sequence). The CDR3 is 15 residues long. The CDR3 protein is CASSPRQKPNEKLFF. The DNA for the CDR3 is TGTGCCAGTAGCCCCCGACAGAAACCAAATGAAAAACTGTTTTTT.

This chain joins TRBV27 and TRBJ2-3; D unresolved. CDR1 and CDR2 from the germline V gene are MNHEY and SMNVEV (reference sequence). V lost 5 bases and J lost 6, with 15 bases in between. The CDR3 has 14 residues. The chain's CDR3 is CASSPGVLADTQYF. The CDR3 coding sequence is TGTGCCAGCAGTCCAGGCGTTTTGGCGGATACGCAGTATTTT.

The gene calls are TRBV11-3 and TRBJ2-2; D is undetermined. The CDR3 sequence is 14 residues long. Germline values: CDR1 SGHNT, CDR2 YENEEA. The V end lost 2 bases, the J end lost 5 bases, and 9 bases lay between the germline ends. CDR3 bases: TGTGCCAGCAGCTTAAGTCTTGAAACCGGGGAGCTGTTTTTT. Translated, it gives CASSLSLETGELFF.

This clone came up once. The rearrangement joins TRBV28 to TRBJ1-2; unclear D gene. Per the germline V gene, CDR1 is MDHEN and CDR2 is SYDVKM. The length of the CDR3 is 13 residues. V lost 6 bases and J lost 6, with 14 bases in between. The CDR3 DNA reads as TGTGCCAGCAGCTACAGCTCCACCCATGGCTACACCTTC. Translating gives CASSYSSTHGYTF.

The CDR3: CASSYRDSSNQPQHF. CDR3 nucleotides: TGTGCCAGCAGTTACCGGGACAGCAGCAATCAGCCCCAGCATTTT. J is TRBJ1-5 and V is TRBV6-5; 7 bases map to TRBD1. Germline V gene lookup returns CDR1 MNHEY and CDR2 SVGAGI. Unmatched junction bases numbered 2, after V lost 2 bases and J lost 1 base. CDR3 length: 15 amino acids.

The chain joins TRBV27 to TRBJ1-4, with D uncertain. Germline V gene sequence: CDR1 MNHEY, CDR2 SMNVEV (reference sequence). The CDR3 runs to 15 residues. V was cut by 3 bases and J by 2 bases, with 10 bases left in between. The CDR3 DNA follows: TGTGCCAGCAGTTTGTTGGGGTTCACTAATGAAAAACTGTTTTTT. This gives the protein CASSLLGFTNEKLFF.

V gene TRBV6-5 combines with J gene TRBJ1-2; maybe TRBD1 (5 bases). CDR1 and CDR2 from the germline V gene are MNHEY and SVGAGI. V lost 6 bases and J 4 bases, leaving 12 bases between the germline ends. This CDR3 is 13 amino acids long. CDR3 residues: CASSSAGTYGYTF. CDR3 sequence (DNA): TGTGCCAGCAGCTCAGCCGGGACCTATGGCTACACCTTC.

This clone appeared once. The genes are TRBV21-1 and TRBJ2-5; the table gives TRBD1 as D, unverified against the DNA. TRBV21-1 is listed as a pseudogene. CDR3 length: 14 amino acids. The DNA of the CDR3 is TGTGCCAGCAGCCAACAGGGGGCATGGGAGACCCAGTACTTC. As protein: CASSQQGAWETQYF.

This sequence joins TRBV30 and TRBJ2-1; 8 nucleotides align to TRBD1. CDR1 is GTSNPN, CDR2 SVGIG, per germline (reference sequence). V lost 2 bases to trimming and J lost 3 bases; unmatched junction nucleotides: 3. The CDR3 runs to 14 residues. The CDR3 loop reads CAWSLDRDYNEQFF. Here the CDR3 DNA reads TGTGCCTGGAGTTTGGACAGGGACTACAATGAGCAGTTCTTC.

V and J are TRBV7-6 and TRBJ2-1; no clear D gene. The CDR3 is made up of 13 amino acids. Germline CDR1 SGHVS, CDR2 FNYEAQ. Trimming stripped 1 base from V and 5 bases from J, with 6 bases between. In nucleotides, the CDR3 is TGTGCCAGCAGCTTAGTGGCAGACAATGAGCAGTTCTTC. This translates into CASSLVADNEQFF.

The CDR3 sequence is CATNPRVEDTQYF. The CDR3 region has the DNA TGTGCCACCAATCCGAGGGTGGAAGATACGCAGTATTTT. The V gene is TRBV5-6, the J gene TRBJ2-3, with D maybe TRBD2 (5 bases). The CDR3 contains 13 residues. V was clipped by 9 bases and J by 5 bases, with 16 bases between them. The germline V gene encodes CDR1 SGHDT and CDR2 YYEEEE. Full variable domain (rest looked up from reference TRBV5-6 and TRBJ2-3): DAGVTQSPTHLIKTRGQQVTLRCSPKSGHDTVSWYQQALGQGPQFIFQYYEEEERQRGNFPDRFSGHQFPNYSSELNVNALLLGDSALYLCATNPRVEDTQYFGPGTRLTVL.

The chain combines TRBV4-1 with TRBJ1-1; D might be TRBD1 (5 bases). The V end lost 2 bases, the J end lost 6 bases, and 10 bases lay between the germline ends. This CDR3 comprises 13 residues. Germline-derived CDR1 and CDR2 are MGHRA and YSYEKL. This CDR3 reads CASSQSGRAEAFF. The CDR3 coding sequence is TGCGCCAGCAGCCAATCAGGGAGGGCTGAAGCTTTCTTT.

This clone appeared a single time. This chain links TRBV11-2 with TRBJ2-7, with no clear D. The germline V gene encodes CDR1 SGHAT and CDR2 FQNNGV. With 1 base removed from V and 6 bases from J, the gap between germline ends came to 4 bases. The CDR3 extends over 11 amino acids. CDR3 loop: CASSLASEQYF. The DNA of the CDR3 is TGTGCCAGCAGCTTAGCATCCGAGCAGTACTTC.

The gene calls are TRBV29-1 and TRBJ1-1; a possible D gene is TRBD1 (5 bases). The germline V and J ends were trimmed by 4 bases and 1 base, with 10 bases remaining between them. Germline CDR1 and CDR2: SQVTM and ANQGSEA. The CDR3 spans 13 residues. The CDR3: CSVAGGRNTEAFF. DNA of the CDR3: TGCAGCGTTGCTGGGGGGAGGAACACTGAAGCTTTCTTT.

The chain couples TRBV11-2 to TRBJ1-4; D is unresolved. The CDR3 is 15 residues long. The V gene's germline CDR1 is SGHAT and CDR2 FQNNGV. V was cut by 8 bases and J by 0 bases, with 13 bases left in between. CDR3 bases: TGTGCCAGCGCGGAGGCAGATACAACTAATGAAAAACTGTTTTTT. Its translation: CASAEADTTNEKLFF.

The gene calls are TRBV7-8 and TRBJ2-3; D is undetermined. This CDR3 is 15 amino acids long. Germline loops: CDR1 SGHVS, CDR2 FQNEAQ. Deletions cut 3 bases from V and 1 base from J, with 11 bases between. The CDR3 coding sequence is TGTGCCAGCAGCTTTTCACCTTGGGGCACAGATACGCAGTATTTT. Translated, it gives CASSFSPWGTDTQYF.

This chain connects TRBV18 to TRBJ2-1; D uncertain. Germline assignment: CDR1 KGHSH and CDR2 LQKENI. V lost 6 bases and J lost 0, with 12 bases in between. The CDR3 has 15 residues. CDR3 in DNA: TGTGCCAGCTCCGAGGACCCCGGCTCCTACAATGAGCAGTTCTTC. Residues: CASSEDPGSYNEQFF.

This sequence joins TRBV6-5 and TRBJ1-1; D may be TRBD1 (5 bases). Trimming pared 2 bases from V and 5 bases from J, leaving 9 bases between. The CDR3 sequence is 13 residues long. CDR1 is MNHEY, CDR2 SVGAGI, per germline. This chain's CDR3 is CASSYGGMTEAFF. As DNA, the CDR3 is TGTGCCAGCAGTTACGGGGGTATGACTGAAGCTTTCTTT.

The chain combines TRBV27 with TRBJ2-3, with 8 nucleotides matching TRBD2. Unmatched junction bases numbered 21, after V lost 2 bases and J lost 2 bases. CDR3 size: 21 residues. Germline lookup yields CDR1 MNHEY and CDR2 SMNVEV (reference sequence). DNA of the CDR3: TGTGCCAGCAGTTTAGAAGGGTATGGAGCGGGAGTGAGAGGATTCACAGATACGCAGTATTTT. As protein: CASSLEGYGAGVRGFTDTQYF.

This clone qualifies as medium-sized (0.01 to 0.1%). V and J are TRBV6-5 and TRBJ2-7, with TRBD2 matching over 8 bases. V lost 6 bases to trimming and J lost 6 bases; unmatched junction nucleotides: 10. The germline V gene has CDR1 MNHEY and CDR2 SVGAGI. The CDR3 contains 14 residues. The CDR3 DNA reads TGTGCCAGCAGACCCCGGGGGGGGCTTGGCGAGCAGTACTTC. It specifies CASRPRGGLGEQYF.